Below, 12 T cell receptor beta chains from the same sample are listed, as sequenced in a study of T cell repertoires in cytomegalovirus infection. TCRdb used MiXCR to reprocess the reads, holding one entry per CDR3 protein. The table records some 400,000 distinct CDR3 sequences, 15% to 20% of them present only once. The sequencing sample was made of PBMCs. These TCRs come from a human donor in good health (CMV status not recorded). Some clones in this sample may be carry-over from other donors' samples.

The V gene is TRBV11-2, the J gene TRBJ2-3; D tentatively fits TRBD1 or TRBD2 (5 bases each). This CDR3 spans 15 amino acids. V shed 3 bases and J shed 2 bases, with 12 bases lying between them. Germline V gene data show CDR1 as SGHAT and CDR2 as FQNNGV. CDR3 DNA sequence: TGTGCCAGCAGCTTTCTTACCGGGACCACAGATACGCAGTATTTT. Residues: CASSFLTGTTDTQYF.

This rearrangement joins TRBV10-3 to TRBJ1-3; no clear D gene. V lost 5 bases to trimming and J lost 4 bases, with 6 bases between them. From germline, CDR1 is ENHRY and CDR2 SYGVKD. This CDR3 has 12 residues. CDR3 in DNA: TGTGCCATCAGTTACGCCGGAAACACCATATATTTT. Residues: CAISYAGNTIYF.

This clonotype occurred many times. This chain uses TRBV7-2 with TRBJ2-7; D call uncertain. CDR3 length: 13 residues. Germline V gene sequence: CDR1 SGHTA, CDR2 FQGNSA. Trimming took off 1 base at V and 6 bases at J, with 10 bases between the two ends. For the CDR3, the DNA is TGTGCCAGCAGCTTAGAAGCTAGTCGCGAGCAGTACTTC. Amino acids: CASSLEASREQYF.

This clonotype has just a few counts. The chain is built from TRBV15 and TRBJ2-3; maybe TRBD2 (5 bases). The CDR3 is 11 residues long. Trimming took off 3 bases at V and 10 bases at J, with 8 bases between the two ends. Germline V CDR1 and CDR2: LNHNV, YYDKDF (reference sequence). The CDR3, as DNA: TGTGCCACCAGCAGTAGCGTGTCGCAGTATTTT. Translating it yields CATSSSVSQYF.

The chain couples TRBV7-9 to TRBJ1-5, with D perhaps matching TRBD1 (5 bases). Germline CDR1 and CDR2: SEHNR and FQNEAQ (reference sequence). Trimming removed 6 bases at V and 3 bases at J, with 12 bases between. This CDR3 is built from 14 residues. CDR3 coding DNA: TGTGCCAGCAGGGATGGGACTACCAATCAGCCCCAGCATTTT. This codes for CASRDGTTNQPQHF. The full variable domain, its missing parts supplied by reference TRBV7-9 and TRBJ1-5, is DTGVSQNPRHKITKRGQNVTFRCDPISEHNRLYWYRQTLGQGPEFLTYFQNEAQLEKSRLLSDRFSAERPKGSFSTLEIQRTEQGDSAMYLCASRDGTTNQPQHFGDGTRLSIL.

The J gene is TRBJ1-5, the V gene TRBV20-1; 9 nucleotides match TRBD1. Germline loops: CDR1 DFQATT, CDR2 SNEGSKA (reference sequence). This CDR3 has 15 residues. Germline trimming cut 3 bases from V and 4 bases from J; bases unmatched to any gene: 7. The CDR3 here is CSASPGTGINQPQHF. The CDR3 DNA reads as TGCAGTGCTAGTCCCGGGACAGGGATTAATCAGCCCCAGCATTTT.

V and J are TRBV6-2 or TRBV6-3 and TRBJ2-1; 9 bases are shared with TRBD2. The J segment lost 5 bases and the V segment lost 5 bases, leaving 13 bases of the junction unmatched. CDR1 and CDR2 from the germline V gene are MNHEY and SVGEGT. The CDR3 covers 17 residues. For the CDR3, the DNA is TGTGCCAGCAGTCCTCCCCCAAGCGGGGGGTCCCACAATGAGCAGTTCTTC. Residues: CASSPPPSGGSHNEQFF.

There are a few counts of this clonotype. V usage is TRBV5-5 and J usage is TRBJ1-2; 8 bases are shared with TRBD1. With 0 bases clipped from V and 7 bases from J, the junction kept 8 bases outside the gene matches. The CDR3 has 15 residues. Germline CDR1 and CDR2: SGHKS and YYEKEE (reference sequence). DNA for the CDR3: TGTGCCAGCAGCTTGGAATTGGACAGGGTGAGTGGCTACACCTTC. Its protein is CASSLELDRVSGYTF.

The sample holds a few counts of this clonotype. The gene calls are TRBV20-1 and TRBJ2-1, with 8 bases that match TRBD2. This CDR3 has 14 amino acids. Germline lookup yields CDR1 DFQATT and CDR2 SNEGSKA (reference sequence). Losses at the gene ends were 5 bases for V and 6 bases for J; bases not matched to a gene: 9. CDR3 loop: CSAPGVAGFNEQFF. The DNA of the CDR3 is TGCAGTGCTCCCGGGGTAGCGGGATTCAATGAGCAGTTCTTC.

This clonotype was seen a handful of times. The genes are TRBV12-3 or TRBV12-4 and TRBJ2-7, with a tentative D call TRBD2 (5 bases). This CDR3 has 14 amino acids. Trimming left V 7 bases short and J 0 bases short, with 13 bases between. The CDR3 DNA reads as TGTGCCAGCAAGCTAAGGAGGAGCTCCTACGAGCAGTACTTC. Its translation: CASKLRRSSYEQYF.

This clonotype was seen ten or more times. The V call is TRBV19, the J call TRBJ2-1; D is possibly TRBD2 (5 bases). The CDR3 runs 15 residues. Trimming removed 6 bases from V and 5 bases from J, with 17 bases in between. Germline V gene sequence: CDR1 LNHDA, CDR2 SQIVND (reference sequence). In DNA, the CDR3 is TGTGCCAGTAGCTATAGACTACTCCAGAACAATGAGCAGTTCTTC. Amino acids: CASSYRLLQNNEQFF.

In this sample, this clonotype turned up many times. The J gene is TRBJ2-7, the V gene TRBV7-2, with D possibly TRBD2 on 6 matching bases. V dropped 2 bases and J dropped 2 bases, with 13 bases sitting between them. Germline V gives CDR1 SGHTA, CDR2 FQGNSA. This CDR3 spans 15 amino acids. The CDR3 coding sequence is TGTGCCAGCAGCTTATGGCGGGACCCAGCCTACGAGCAGTACTTC. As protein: CASSLWRDPAYEQYF.